This paragraph covers one T cell receptor (beta chain) sequence. There is no known antigen for this receptor. It has no much larger one-base neighbor in the sample; base qualities were not kept. CDR1 and CDR2 were assigned from the germline V gene as ENHRY and SYGVKD. Reading from cysteine to phenylalanine, the CDR3 counts 14 amino acids. The DNA shown is the 42-base CDR3, in frame from base 1. V loses 0 bases, J loses 6 bases, and the germline ends lie 9 bases apart. Systemically healthy Caucasian individuals from Russia, some 40 in total and aged roughly 6 to 100 years, were included as donors. Each donor gave 8 to 10 milliliters of peripheral blood, collected into EDTA-treated Vacutainer tubes. Ficoll-Paque density-gradient centrifugation was used to isolate PBMCs, with at least 6.5 million per sample. Total RNA, at least 5.5 micrograms per sample, was extracted from PBMCs with Trizol reagent. For every donor, flow cytometry on a PBMC aliquot measured the percentage of naive CD45RAhigh/CD27high T cells.

This sample is part of a study of blood T cells in healthy people across ages (dated by TCRdb to about 2015). Background on the whole study: In model experiments, roughly one uniquely barcoded TCR beta cDNA molecule per two T cells was captured by template switching. The study measured age-related changes in TCR beta repertoire diversity using deep sequencing normalized with unique cDNA molecular identifiers. Two additional independent replicas of 1 million unique cDNA reads from the same blood draw were analyzed for two donors (one aged 18 to 30 and one aged 80 or older). The donors were divided into four age groups: young (average about 15 years), middle-aged (about 41), aged (approximately 62) and long-lived (roughly 82). Study-level results and caveats: Total diversity estimates from one million sequenced T cells were considered lower bounds and underestimates. Since profiling was done on bulk unsorted PBMCs, naive and antigen-experienced compartments could not be conclusively compared. Compared with the aged group, the long-lived group had more naive CD4+ T cells, fewer expanded clones and increased TCR diversity, a pattern suggesting age selection. As age increased, observed TCR beta diversity per million T cells dropped in a roughly linear way, and a significant reduction was already evident by age about 40. Donor CMV infection status was unknown, potentially confounding age-related changes in expanded clonotypes. Observed TCR beta diversity correlated strongly with the percentage of naive T cells measured by flow cytometry.

The library was made by 5' RACE. The reads were generated on an Illumina HiSeq 2500. A second PCR of roughly 7 to 12 cycles was run with a J-beta primer mix and a sample-barcoded 5' primer. Each TCR beta cDNA molecule received a unique molecular identifier from a template-switch 5' adaptor carrying 12 random nucleotides. Each sample yielded at least 3 million CDR3-containing paired-end reads. All of the RNA was converted into first-strand cDNA using the Mint cDNA synthesis kit, with a TRBC-specific oligonucleotide serving as the primer. After uracil-DNA glycosylase treatment, a first 18-cycle PCR used universal primers M1SS and BC2_uni_R on all cDNA. The published analysis was carried out like this. Normalization of each sample was performed by random selection of 1 million high-quality reads, each carrying a distinct molecular identifier. Reads sharing molecular identifiers were discarded rather than binned into consensus sequences. MiTCR, with a Q25 quality threshold and the strictest error-elimination algorithm, was used for CDR3 identification, clonotype clustering and error correction. Lower-bound total TCR beta diversity was estimated with a nonparametric unseen species model using Euler transformation. TCRdb applied fastp at Q25 and MiXCR to the public reads, then kept only in-frame beta chains. Every entry covers one CDR3 protein and lists the most common genes and DNA from its rows. The V and J calls were determined by TCRdb, not by the authors. The sample table holds 800,000 to 1,300,000 distinct CDR3 sequences, of which under 30% were seen once. The ten top clones hold about 0.72% of the sample.

These data were likewise used in another study, on T cells of mothers and their children. As noted in the second study: The donors were nine systemically healthy Caucasian individuals, made up of three mothers and their six children. cDNA synthesis used all of the extracted RNA, with 1.5 ug of RNA in each 15 ul reaction. In the second PCR, the M1S primer introduced both the sample barcodes and 2-4 random nucleotides. Over 8.5 million TCR beta CDR3 reads were obtained for each mother, and 2.5 million to 3.5 million reads were obtained for each child. Thymic selection shapes the output of TCR recombination in a similar way in related and unrelated pairs, and inherited differences have a minor effect. Normalized repertoire overlap in related mother-child pairs was always slightly higher than in unrelated mother-child pairs, but the difference was never significant. Persistent microchimeric T cell clones were not detected, at a sensitivity of 85 to 100 clones per million clonotypes. The study used deep NGS to compare TCR beta repertoires of mothers and children, seeking features distinguishing related mother-child pairs from unrelated individuals. On average, the children were around 11 +/- 4 years old, while the mothers were approximately 40 +/- 4 years old. After adapters were ligated using NEBNext reagents, the libraries underwent 100+100 nt paired-end sequencing on an Illumina HiSeq 2000. To avoid cross-contamination, the mother libraries and the child libraries were prepared a month apart and sequenced in separate runs. For each donor, somewhere between roughly 500,000 and 2,100,000 distinct TCR beta clonotypes were identified. Naive TCR beta clonotypes were estimated from low-frequency clonotypes matched to each donor's FACS-determined naive share, without sorting.

Sequencing input: blood. This TCR was sampled from a girl aged 2 to 9 in good health. The rearranged segments are TRBV10-3 and TRBJ2-1, with the D gene call left open. The CDR3 corresponds to CAISESRPGNEQFF. DNA sequence: TGTGCCATCAGTGAGTCGCGTCCGGGCAATGAGCAGTTCTTC.